This TCR beta chain was identified in a study of shared T cell receptors in the human thymus. Measured with immunoSEQ multiplex PCR; TCRdb has only the in-frame clones, and not every one. This table holds about 660,000 clones, over 75% found once. Germline lookup yields CDR1 MGHRA and CDR2 YSYEKL. The CDR3 covers 14 residues. V lost 2 bases and J lost 2, with 10 bases in between. These data were likewise used in another study, on human thymus T cells. Turning to that study: Thymic material originated from resections removed in the course of corrective heart surgery. Thymic repertoires of unrelated individuals were reported in related research to overlap highly.

Sequenced sample: thymocytes. The genes are TRBV4-1 and TRBJ2-7; maybe TRBD2 (6 bases). The sequence came from a boy in the first two years of life with a congenital heart defect. CDR3 region: CASSQSAGPYEQYF. CDR3 sequence (DNA): TGCGCCAGCAGCCAATCCGCGGGGCCCTACGAGCAGTACTTC.